The 8 T cell receptor beta chains listed next were all sequenced from one sample in a study of blood T cells in healthy people across ages. Sample-barcoded 5' priming and a J-beta primer mix drove a second PCR of roughly 6 to 12 cycles. TCRdb used MiXCR to reprocess the 5' RACE reads, holding one entry per CDR3 protein. Of about 1.1 million distinct CDR3 sequences in the sample, roughly two fifths were seen once. Sequencing input: blood. The origin of the receptors is a man aged 18 to 30 in good health.

V is TRBV20-1 and J is TRBJ2-4, with D tentatively TRBD2 (6 bases). The germline gives CDR1 DFQATT, CDR2 SNEGSKA (reference sequence). Trimming took off 4 bases at V and 3 bases at J, with 16 bases between the two ends. The CDR3 is made up of 15 amino acids. The chain's CDR3 is CSANRQGGIKNIQYF. The CDR3 coding sequence is TGCAGTGCTAATCGGCAGGGAGGAATCAAAAACATTCAGTACTTC.

This clonotype has a handful of counts. The CDR3 reads CASSQEGRVKPQHF. The DNA for the CDR3 is TGCGCCAGCAGCCAAGAGGGCAGGGTAAAGCCCCAGCATTTT. V and J are TRBV4-1 and TRBJ1-5; possible D gene TRBD1, 5 bases. The germline V gene encodes CDR1 MGHRA and CDR2 YSYEKL. V was trimmed by 0 bases and J by 8 bases, leaving 11 bases between them. The CDR3 has 14 residues.

In DNA, the CDR3 is TGTGCCAGCAGGCTCACAGGGGTTCCCCACGAGCAGTACTTC. It yields the protein CASRLTGVPHEQYF. The rearrangement uses TRBV27 and TRBJ2-7; 7 bases match TRBD1. The CDR3 runs to 14 residues. Germline-derived CDR1 and CDR2 are MNHEY and SMNVEV (reference sequence). The junction had 10 bases not matched to a gene; V was cut back by 6 bases and J by 5 bases.

The chain combines TRBV29-1 with TRBJ1-1, with TRBD1 as a possible D gene (5 bases). The CDR3 runs to 13 residues. The germline V gene has CDR1 SQVTM and CDR2 ANQGSEA. V dropped 2 bases and J dropped 4 bases, with 11 bases sitting between them. The CDR3 DNA reads TGCAGCGTTGAATTACAGGTGAGCACTGAAGCTTTCTTT. Translated: CSVELQVSTEAFF.

The J gene is TRBJ1-1, the V gene TRBV3-1; 10 bases map to TRBD1. The CDR3 runs to 16 residues. Trimming removed 0 bases from V and 6 bases from J; junction bases left unmatched: 7. Germline CDR1 and CDR2: LGHDT and YNNKEL (reference sequence). This chain's CDR3 is CASSQEGTGATPEAFF. In nucleotides, the CDR3 is TGTGCCAGCAGCCAAGAAGGGACAGGGGCTACCCCTGAAGCTTTCTTT.

Note on this clonotype: An end of the junction differs from the germline gene, which may be a read error. This sequence joins TRBV12-3 or TRBV12-4 and TRBJ1-5; unclear D gene. This CDR3 has 12 amino acids. The CDR3 bases are TGTGCCAGCAGTTTATCTAATCAGCTCCAGCATTTT. Its translation is CASSLSNQLQHF.

This clonotype was observed a few times. The gene calls are TRBV10-3 and TRBJ2-4; a weak D match, TRBD2 (6 bases). V lost 4 bases to trimming and J lost 2 bases, with 12 bases between them. Germline-derived CDR1 and CDR2 are ENHRY and SYGVKD. CDR3 size: 15 residues. CDR3 nucleotide sequence: TGTGCCATCAGTGGGGGGGATAATCCCAAAAACATTCAGTACTTC. This sequence encodes CAISGGDNPKNIQYF.

This clonotype was seen more than once but under ten times. The V call is TRBV20-1, the J call TRBJ2-1; D uncertain. The CDR3 has 14 residues. The V end lost 7 bases, the J end lost 0 bases, and 13 bases lay between the germline ends. Germline assignment: CDR1 DFQATT and CDR2 SNEGSKA (reference sequence). CDR3 sequence (DNA): TGCAGTGTTCTGTCGACTGACTCCTACAATGAGCAGTTCTTC. Residues: CSVLSTDSYNEQFF.